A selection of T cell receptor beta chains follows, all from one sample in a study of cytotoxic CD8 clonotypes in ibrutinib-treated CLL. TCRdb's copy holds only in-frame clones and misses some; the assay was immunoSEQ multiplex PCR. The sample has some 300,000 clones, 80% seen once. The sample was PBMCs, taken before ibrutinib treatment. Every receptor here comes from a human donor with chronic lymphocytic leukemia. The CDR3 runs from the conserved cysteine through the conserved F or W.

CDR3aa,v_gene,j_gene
CASSPQGSFDGYTF,TRBV18,TRBJ1-2
CASSLPPGQGYNEQFF,TRBV7-9,TRBJ2-1
CASSLLTGLAEQYF,TRBV27,TRBJ2-7
CATSSLGQPNNYGYTF,TRBV15,TRBJ1-2
CAWSPVGRRAQYF,TRBV30,TRBJ2-5
CASSLEGGTEAFF,TRBV2,TRBJ1-1
CASLRPPVETQYF,TRBV28,TRBJ2-5
CASSVAGLAGGGEQFF,TRBV9,TRBJ2-1
CASSLASGYEQYF,TRBV27,TRBJ2-7
CAMLRGTDSSGANVLTF,TRBV10-3,TRBJ2-6
CASSTSGNSYNEQFF,TRBV19,TRBJ2-1
CASRRPGLAGSLETQYF,TRBV28,TRBJ2-5
CASSVTSGRAGNEQFF,TRBV9,TRBJ2-1
CASSVVTSGNKGEQFF,TRBV9,TRBJ2-1
CASSLAGRGYRYQETQYF,TRBV7-9,TRBJ2-5
CASSHTGLGENEQYF,TRBV28,TRBJ2-7
CSATRRNTEAFF,TRBV29-1,TRBJ1-1
CASSVLRSTDTQYF,TRBV6-1,TRBJ2-3
CASSIRWRQLNTEAFF,TRBV19,TRBJ1-1
CASRRRTKSSYEQYF,TRBV28,TRBJ2-7
CASSYEYEQYF,TRBV6-5,TRBJ2-7
CASSLDRNQPQHF,TRBV7-8,TRBJ1-5
CASSMGLAGGRHEQYF,TRBV5-1,TRBJ2-7
CSVGGTLGGTDTQYF,TRBV29-1,TRBJ2-3
CASSLLTSGRNEQFF,TRBV13,TRBJ2-1
CASSKTDREFEYGYTF,TRBV4-1,TRBJ1-2
CASSLGVPLAGGKETQYF,TRBV5-4,TRBJ2-5
CASSTGVPHYEQYF,TRBV25-1,TRBJ2-7
CASSQDRTSGSTDTQYF,TRBV4-3,TRBJ2-3